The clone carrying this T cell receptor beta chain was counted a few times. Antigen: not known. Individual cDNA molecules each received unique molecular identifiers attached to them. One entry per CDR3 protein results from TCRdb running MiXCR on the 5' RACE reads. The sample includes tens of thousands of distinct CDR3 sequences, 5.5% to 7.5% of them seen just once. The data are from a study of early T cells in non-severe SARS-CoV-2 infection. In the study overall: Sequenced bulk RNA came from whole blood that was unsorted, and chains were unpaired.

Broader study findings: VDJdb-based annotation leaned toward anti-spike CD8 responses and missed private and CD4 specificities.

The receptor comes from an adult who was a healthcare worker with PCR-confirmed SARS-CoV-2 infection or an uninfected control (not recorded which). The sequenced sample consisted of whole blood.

CDR3 sequence reads: CASSGSTVGPRVYF. The CDR3 DNA is TGTGCCAGCAGTGGAAGCACAGTTGGTCCGCGGGTGTACTTC. The chain combines TRBV6-6 with TRBJ2-4; tentatively, D is TRBD2 (5 bases). This CDR3 comprises 14 residues. Germline CDR1 and CDR2: MNHNY and SVGAGI (reference sequence). V lost 5 bases and J 15 bases, leaving 23 bases between the germline ends.